This TCR beta chain originates from a study of blood T cell repertoires in COVID-19. Study-wide context: Acute and convalescent COVID-19 samples came from the United States, Italy and Spain.

Measured with immunoSEQ multiplex PCR; TCRdb has only the in-frame clones, and not every one. The data show over 250,000 clones, with around nine tenths seen just once and approximately 9.8% held by the top ten. The receptor's source is a man in his forties who had recovered from COVID-19. Sequencing used peripheral blood.

The CDR3 nucleotides are TGCAGCGTTGAAGCCATGGGACAAGTCCACGAGCAGTACTTC. It codes for CSVEAMGQVHEQYF. The genes are TRBV29-1 and TRBJ2-7; TRBD1 might be the D (6 bases). The CDR3 contains 14 residues. Looked up from germline, CDR1 is SQVTM and CDR2 is ANQGSEA. V was clipped by 1 base and J by 5 bases, with 15 bases between them.